The entry that follows covers one T cell receptor (beta chain) sequence. This clone was counted a few times. Which antigen it targets is not known. No quality values exist for individual bases; no much larger clone is one base distant. Library method: the immunoSEQ multiplex PCR assay. RNA was extracted from all samples and reverse transcribed into cDNA as template for TCR sequencing. SuperScript III was used for first-strand cDNA synthesis, primed with a 2:1 mix of oligo-dT and random hexamers. Amplification bias was assessed with a synthetic immune receptor repertoire, and residual bias was removed computationally. The original pipeline was this. Raw reads were preprocessed to remove errors, and CDR3 was defined by IMGT conventions from the conserved cysteine to phenylalanine. Clonality was computed by normalizing Shannon entropy by log2 of the number of productive unique TCRs and subtracting the result from 1. CD4 or CD8 identity of scalp clones was inferred by cross-referencing scalp TCRbeta sequences with sorted blood CD4 and CD8 repertoires. TCRdb carries this immuneACCESS record with in-frame sequences only. Its versions omit some clonotypes, under half of them owing to an unresolved V gene in the studies checked, with the rest unexplained. From that table come the V and J calls and clone size; the DNA was used to work out D and trimming. Present in this sample are about 190,000 clones, around three fifths of which were seen just once. The top ten clonotypes cover around 4.3% of the sample.

This record comes from a study of CD8+ T cells in alopecia areata (dated by TCRdb to the late 2010s). Describing the broader study: Treated patients were enrolled in an open-label pilot trial of oral tofacitinib, 5 to 10 mg twice daily, for moderate-to-severe alopecia areata. On the human side, TCRbeta sequencing was run on scalp tissue and on sorted CD4+ and CD8+ peripheral blood T cells from healthy controls and from alopecia areata patients with either patchy or totalis/universalis disease. The study used high-throughput TCRbeta sequencing to examine T cell clonal expansion in alopecia areata, in both the C3H/HeJ mouse model and human patients. Patients on tofacitinib were biopsied at baseline and after 4 and 24 weeks of treatment, and several of the patients also had a later scalp biopsy. For the treated patients, the SALT score, which quantifies what percentage of scalp surface area is affected, served as the measure of disease severity. Tofacitinib was administered for 6 to 18 months, and 6 months of follow-up off drug were then conducted to assess delayed response and recurrence. Scalp clonality was compared across normal scalp (n=4), patchy alopecia areata scalp (n=8), and alopecia totalis/universalis scalp (n=8). TCRbeta CDR3 regions were amplified by immunoSEQ multiplex PCR using 35 Vbeta forward and 13 Jbeta reverse primers. RNA was obtained with the PAXgene miRNA kit for fixed scalp, the miRNeasy kit for PBMCs, and the RNeasy kit for mouse skin.

Study-level results and caveats: Because the treated cohort was small and included a single nonresponder, larger studies are needed to assess links between baseline CD8+ expansion and response. Shared TCR sequences between patients were less evident than in mice, which may be partly attributable to HLA diversity in the patient population. Many expanded lesional clones were found to persist in scalp and blood during tofacitinib treatment, and relapse after treatment cessation may be partly explained by this persistence. Scalp clonality and the number of expanded CD8+ clones among the top 100 scalp clones were significantly decreased by tofacitinib. Compared with normal scalp, lesional scalp, particularly in alopecia totalis/universalis, had higher clonality and more expanded CD8+ clones, which suggests antigenic drive. Unlike mouse skin, where gammadelta T cells dominate, normal human skin contains resident alphabeta T cells that get sequenced too, which complicates analysis of the scalp TCR repertoire.

The time point label for this specimen denotes: about 4 weeks on oral tofacitinib. Reading the label with the study, this specimen's treatment or condition is: oral pan-JAK inhibitor, 5-10 mg twice daily. From alopecia areata patients, peripheral blood was collected along with lesional scalp punch biopsies. PBMCs were isolated by density centrifugation and stained for CD3, CD4 and CD8, and CD4+ and CD8+ T cells were sorted on a FACSAria. The CDR3 goes from the cysteine to the phenylalanine over 14 residues. Only CDR3 DNA is held: 42 bases, read in frame from base 1. The germline V gene specifies SQVTM as CDR1 and ANQGSEA as CDR2. The V end gives up 6 bases and the J end 6 bases, leaving 11 bases in the junction not matched to a gene.

In this chain, TRBV29-1 is recombined with TRBJ2-1; TRBD1 aligns with 7 central bases. The receptor comes from a human donor with alopecia areata. This material consisted of CD4+ T cells sorted from blood, taken at week 4, from a patient treated with tofacitinib. The DNA is TGCAGCGTAGCTAAACAGGGGAACGGCAATGAGCAGTTCTTC. This is translated as CSVAKQGNGNEQFF.